This TCR beta chain was sequenced in a study of blood T cell repertoires in COVID-19. Across the study: Sample material is recorded as cDNA or gDNA derived from T cells, B-cell-depleted T cells, or PBMCs.

Here immunoSEQ multiplex PCR was the method, and the copy in TCRdb shows in-frame clones only, minus some. The table shows a few hundred thousand clones, with around 91% occurring only once. This CDR3 spans 12 amino acids. Per germline, CDR1 SEHNR and CDR2 FQNEAQ (reference sequence). The V end was cut by 4 bases, the J end by 4 bases, with 7 bases between. As concerns this clone: The sample contains more than one DNA sequence encoding this CDR3.

The receptor's source is a woman aged 18-29 years with acute COVID-19. The sequencing sample was made of PBMCs or T cells enriched from blood (not recorded which). V and J are TRBV7-9 and TRBJ1-1; no clear D gene. DNA for the CDR3: TGTGCCAGCAGCTCTGGCAGCACTGAAGCTTTCTTT. Residues: CASSSGSTEAFF.